What follows are 18 T cell receptor beta chains derived from one specimen sequenced in a study of T cells in Graves' hyperthyroidism and ophthalmopathy. RNA transcripts provided the source from which TCR beta CDR3 regions were amplified. TCR CDR3 underwent first-round RT-PCR with the HTBI primer set. TCRdb reprocessed the multiplex PCR reads via MiXCR and lists one record per CDR3 protein. The data show over 450,000 distinct CDR3 sequences, under 20% seen once. The sequenced sample consisted of blood. The receptors shown here come from a young woman with Graves' ophthalmopathy.

This clonotype was counted ten times or more. In DNA form, the CDR3 reads TGTGCCAGCAGCTTAGCGACGGCACTTACCTACGAGCAGTACTTC. Translation gives CASSLATALTYEQYF. The chain joins TRBV7-8 to TRBJ2-7; no clear D gene. The germline V gene has CDR1 SGHVS and CDR2 FQNEAQ. The V end lost 0 bases, the J end lost 2 bases, and 11 bases lay between the germline ends. This CDR3 is built from 15 residues. The variable domain in full, completed from reference TRBV7-8 and TRBJ2-7, reads GAGVSQSPRYKVAKRGQDVALRCDPISGHVSLFWYQQALGQGPEFLTYFQNEAQLDKSGLPSDRFFAERPEGSVSTLKIQRTQQEDSAVYLCASSLATALTYEQYFGPGTRLTVT.

In this sample, this clonotype turned up a few times. The conserved final phenylalanine or tryptophan is absent from the CDR3, which likely points to a read error. The genes are TRBV12-5 and TRBJ1-1; D might be TRBD1 (5 bases). Germline V gene data show CDR1 as LGHNT and CDR2 as FRNRAP. Trimming removed 6 bases at V and 6 bases at J, with 17 bases between. The CDR3 runs to 14 residues. The DNA of the CDR3 is TGTGCTAGTGGCCGTTACGGGGGTCAATCTGAAGCTTTCCTT. Protein product: CASGRYGGQSEAFL.

This clonotype was seen a handful of times. V gene TRBV3-1 combines with J gene TRBJ2-1; 11 bases line up with TRBD2. The CDR3 consists of 14 residues. Germline trimming cut 1 base from V and 10 bases from J; bases unmatched to any gene: 3. Germline V CDR1 and CDR2: LGHDT, YNNKEL (reference sequence). The CDR3 DNA is TGTGCCAGCAGCCAAGGTCCTAGCGGGGGGGAGCAGTTCTTC. It translates to CASSQGPSGGEQFF.

This clonotype has ten or more counts. This chain uses TRBV30 with TRBJ2-2, with 12 bases fitting TRBD2. Germline loops: CDR1 GTSNPN, CDR2 SVGIG (reference sequence). V gave up 2 bases and J gave up 8 bases; unmatched junction bases: 9. The CDR3 has 16 amino acids. As DNA, the CDR3 is TGTGCCTGGAGTACCCTAGGACTAGCGGGAATAGGGGAGCTGTTTTTT. Translating it yields CAWSTLGLAGIGELFF.

This clonotype was observed a handful of times. V gene TRBV5-6 combines with J gene TRBJ2-2, with D uncertain. Germline V gene sequence: CDR1 SGHDT, CDR2 YYEEEE. Trimming took off 0 bases at V and 13 bases at J, with 10 bases between the two ends. This CDR3 has 12 amino acids. CDR3: CASSLGLTGLFF. The CDR3 bases are TGTGCCAGCAGCTTGGGGCTGACCGGGCTGTTTTTT.

This clonotype was observed at least ten times. The chain joins TRBV3-1 to TRBJ2-1, with 7 bases matching TRBD1. This CDR3 is built from 15 residues. Germline assignment: CDR1 LGHDT and CDR2 YNNKEL (reference sequence). Unmatched junction bases numbered 3, after V lost 0 bases and J lost 4 bases. The CDR3 region is CASSQEGGSYNEQFF. CDR3 bases: TGTGCCAGCAGCCAAGAAGGGGGCTCGTACAATGAGCAGTTCTTC.

This clonotype has a count of ten or more. The CDR3 spells CASIRDRAYNEQFF. The CDR3 DNA sequence: TGTGCCAGTATTCGGGACAGGGCCTACAATGAGCAGTTCTTC. V usage is TRBV7-9 and J usage is TRBJ2-1, with 9 bases aligning to TRBD1. Germline V gene sequence: CDR1 SEHNR, CDR2 FQNEAQ (reference sequence). CDR3 length equals 14 residues. Trimming at V came to 9 bases and at J to 2 bases, leaving 5 bases not matched to a gene.

A word on this clonotype: An end of the junction differs from the germline gene, which may be a read error. V and J are TRBV7-9 and TRBJ1-3, with D possibly matching TRBD1 (6 bases). The CDR3 contains 14 residues. Germline V gene data show CDR1 as SEHNR and CDR2 as FQNEAQ (reference sequence). DNA of the CDR3: TGTGCCAGCAGATTAGGGGGAGTTGGAAACACCATATATTTT. It is translated as CASRLGGVGNTIYF.

J is TRBJ2-7 and V is TRBV20-1; TRBD1 matches at 8 bases. The CDR3 runs 15 residues. Trimming took 5 bases from V and 3 from J; bases not matched to a gene: 12. CDR1 and CDR2 from the germline V gene are DFQATT and SNEGSKA (reference sequence). The CDR3 loop reads CSAHLDREAFYEQYF. The CDR3 DNA sequence: TGCAGTGCTCACCTGGACAGGGAGGCTTTCTACGAGCAGTACTTC.

The sample holds a few counts of this clonotype. This chain uses TRBV10-3 with TRBJ1-1, with 8 bases lining up with TRBD1. In germline, CDR1 is ENHRY, CDR2 SYGVKD. V was pared by 7 bases and J by 2 bases, with 12 bases of the junction left unmatched. This CDR3 region has 16 residues. This chain's CDR3 is CAIKMAQGGDNTEAFF. CDR3 nucleotide sequence: TGTGCCATCAAAATGGCACAGGGGGGGGATAACACTGAAGCTTTCTTT.

The sample holds many counts of this clonotype. CDR3 nucleotides: TGTGCCAGCCGGCAGGGCCCATCACGGGGAAAACTGTTTTTT. Its protein is CASRQGPSRGKLFF. V and J are TRBV7-2 and TRBJ1-4; the D gene is possibly TRBD1 (5 bases). This CDR3 comprises 14 residues. Trimming removed 8 bases from V and 10 bases from J, with 20 bases in between. Germline V gives CDR1 SGHTA, CDR2 FQGNSA.

This clonotype was seen a handful of times. The chain couples TRBV2 to TRBJ1-1; D not certain. Germline CDR1 SNHLY, CDR2 FYNNEI. CDR3 length equals 13 residues. Trimming left V 6 bases short and J 5 bases short, with 13 bases between. The CDR3 is CASRGEGKTEAFF. The CDR3 DNA reads TGTGCCAGCAGGGGAGAAGGAAAGACTGAAGCTTTCTTT.

This clonotype was detected only a few times. V gene TRBV7-6 combines with J gene TRBJ2-1; tentative D call: TRBD1 (6 bases). CDR1 and CDR2 from the germline V gene are SGHVS and FNYEAQ. The CDR3 contains 16 residues. V was pared by 4 bases and J by 3 bases, with 16 bases between. The CDR3 coding sequence is TGTGCCAGCAGCTCTCCTTTCGACAGGAGCTACAATGAGCAGTTCTTC. This sequence encodes CASSSPFDRSYNEQFF.

This clonotype was counted ten times or more. The chain links TRBV2 to TRBJ2-7; TRBD1 agrees at 9 bases. The CDR3 totals 16 residues. Per the germline V gene, CDR1 is SNHLY and CDR2 is FYNNEI. With V trimmed by 9 bases and J by 2 bases, 14 bases remained unmatched. This CDR3 is CARGERPGQGAYEQYF. CDR3 DNA sequence: TGTGCCAGAGGTGAACGCCCGGGACAGGGTGCCTACGAGCAGTACTTC.

In its sample, this clonotype was seen many times. Here the CDR3 reads CASSSQDGAKKYF. In DNA, the CDR3 is TGTGCCAGCAGTTCCCAGGACGGGGCTAAGAAGTACTTC. The chain links TRBV27 to TRBJ2-5, with D perhaps TRBD1 or TRBD2 (5 bases each). Trimming removed 4 bases at V and 12 bases at J, with 18 bases between. The CDR3 totals 13 residues. Germline V gene sequence: CDR1 MNHEY, CDR2 SMNVEV (reference sequence).

The table lists this clonotype with a few counts. This chain connects TRBV6-1 to TRBJ2-2; 9 positions match TRBD1. The CDR3 consists of 16 residues. V gave up 6 bases and J gave up 4 bases; unmatched junction bases: 9. Germline-derived CDR1 and CDR2 are MNHNS and SASEGT. CDR3 DNA sequence: TGTGCCAGCAGGGCTCAAGACAGGGGGGCCACCGGGGAGCTGTTTTTT. This encodes CASRAQDRGATGELFF.

This clonotype was seen more than once but under ten times. V is TRBV9 and J is TRBJ2-7, with 7 bases aligning to TRBD1. The ends lost 1 base at V and 0 bases at J; junction bases unmatched: 7. The CDR3 runs to 16 residues. Germline CDR1 reads SGDLS; CDR2 reads YYNGEE. The CDR3 region has the DNA TGTGCCAGCAGCGTAAGTACAGGGGCAAGCTCCTACGAGCAGTACTTC. This encodes CASSVSTGASSYEQYF.

The chain couples TRBV28 to TRBJ2-1; 8 positions agree with TRBD1. Germline CDR1 MDHEN, CDR2 SYDVKM. The trim removed 2 bases at V and 5 bases at J, leaving 8 bases unmatched. The CDR3 extends over 16 amino acids. CDR3 in amino acids: CASSLPRTGTDNEQFF. CDR3 sequence (DNA): TGTGCCAGCAGTTTACCACGGACAGGGACCGACAATGAGCAGTTCTTC.